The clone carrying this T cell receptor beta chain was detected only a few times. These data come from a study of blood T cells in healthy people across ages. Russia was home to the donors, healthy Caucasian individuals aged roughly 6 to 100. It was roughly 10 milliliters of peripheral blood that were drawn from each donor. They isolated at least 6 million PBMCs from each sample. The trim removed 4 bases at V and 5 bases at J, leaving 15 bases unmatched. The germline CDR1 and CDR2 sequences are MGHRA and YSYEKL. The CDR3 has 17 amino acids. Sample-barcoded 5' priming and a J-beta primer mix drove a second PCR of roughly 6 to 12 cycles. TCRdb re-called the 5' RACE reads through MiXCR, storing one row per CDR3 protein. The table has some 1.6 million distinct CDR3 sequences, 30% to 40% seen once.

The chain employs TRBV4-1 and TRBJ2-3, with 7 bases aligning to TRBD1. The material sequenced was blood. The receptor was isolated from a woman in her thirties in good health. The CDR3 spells CASSLPARTGFRDTQYF. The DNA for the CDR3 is TGCGCCAGCAGCCTCCCGGCACGGACAGGCTTCAGAGATACGCAGTATTTT.